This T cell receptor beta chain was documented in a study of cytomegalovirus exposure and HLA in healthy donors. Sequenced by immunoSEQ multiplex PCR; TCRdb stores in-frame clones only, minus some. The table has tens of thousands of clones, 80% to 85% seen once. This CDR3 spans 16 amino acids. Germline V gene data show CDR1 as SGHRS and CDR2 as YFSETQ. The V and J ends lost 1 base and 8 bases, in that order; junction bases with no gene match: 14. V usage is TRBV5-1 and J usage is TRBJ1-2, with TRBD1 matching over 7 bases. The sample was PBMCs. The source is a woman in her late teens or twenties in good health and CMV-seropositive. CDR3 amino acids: CASSLRGRSKTGGYTF. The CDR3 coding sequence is TGCGCCAGCAGCTTGAGGGGGCGAAGTAAAACGGGGGGCTACACCTTC.